Presented here are 26 T cell receptor beta chains from one specimen sequenced in a study of control samples from healthy donors and cancer patients. The method was immunoSEQ multiplex PCR; TCRdb's version includes in-frame clones alone and lacks a portion of them. The table includes about 160,000 clones, about 87% detected once. Sequenced sample: blood. The source of these receptors is a man aged 30-40 years in good health.

The chain combines TRBV9 with TRBJ1-6, with D maybe TRBD1 (5 bases). Between the trimmed V and J ends, which lost 6 bases and 5 bases, there was a span of 18 bases. The CDR3 runs to 16 residues. CDR1 is SGDLS, CDR2 YYNGEE, per germline. The DNA for the CDR3 is TGTGCCAGCACCCCCGGACGGGGGGAAAATAATTCACCCCTCCACTTT. Its translation: CASTPGRGENNSPLHF.

As to this clone: This sequence may be a read error, since a much larger clone differs from it by one base. Other DNA sequences in this specimen translate into the identical CDR3. The chain recombines TRBV27 with TRBJ1-1; D not certain. Trimming took off 2 bases at V and 7 bases at J, with 8 bases between the two ends. Per germline, CDR1 MNHEY and CDR2 SMNVEV (reference sequence). The CDR3 runs to 12 residues. CDR3 bases: TGTGCCAGCAGTTTAAACGGCCGTGAAGCTTTCTTT. This translates into CASSLNGREAFF.

The V call is TRBV21-1, the J call TRBJ2-5; TRBD2, as called in the table, went unchecked against the DNA. TRBV21-1 is reported as a pseudogene. CDR3 length: 15 amino acids. Here the CDR3 reads CASSLQELAEKTQYF. The CDR3 nucleotides read TGTGCCAGCAGCCTCCAAGAACTAGCGGAGAAGACCCAGTACTTC.

The chain uses TRBV6-4 and TRBJ2-7; no clear D. Trimming left V 7 bases short and J 1 base short, with 11 bases between. CDR1 and CDR2 (germline): MRHNA, SNTAGT. The CDR3 has 13 residues. The CDR3 DNA reads TGTGCCAGCACTTCAAAGAAATCCTACGAGCAGTACTTC. Protein sequence: CASTSKKSYEQYF.

V gene TRBV19 combines with J gene TRBJ2-4, with D possibly matching TRBD2 (5 bases). The CDR3 has 15 amino acids. Trimming removed 5 bases from V and 3 bases from J, with 14 bases in between. In germline, CDR1 is LNHDA, CDR2 SQIVND (reference sequence). Here the CDR3 reads CASSSNGLGKNIQYF. The CDR3 DNA is TGTGCCAGTAGTTCCAACGGACTGGGCAAAAACATTCAGTACTTC.

The DNA for the CDR3 is TGTGCCAGCAGCCCCGAGCCGGGACAGAAGAACGAGCAGTACTTC. It specifies CASSPEPGQKNEQYF. The chain couples TRBV7-3 to TRBJ2-7, with TRBD1 matching over 7 bases. This CDR3 has 15 residues. The germline CDR1 and CDR2 sequences are SGHTA and FQGTGA. V lost 5 bases, J lost 5 bases, and 12 bases stayed unmatched.

This clone was observed a handful of times. The chain couples TRBV18 to TRBJ1-5; D is possibly TRBD1 (6 bases). Germline lookup yields CDR1 KGHSH and CDR2 LQKENI. Trimming pared 5 bases from V and 6 bases from J, leaving 14 bases between. The CDR3 consists of 14 residues. As DNA, the CDR3 is TGTGCCAGCTCAACCACAGGGTGGGGTCAGCCCCAGCATTTT. Encoded protein: CASSTTGWGQPQHF.

V gene TRBV6-5 combines with J gene TRBJ2-7; no firm D call. The ends were cut back, 2 bases at V and 2 bases at J, with 7 bases in the middle. The V gene's germline CDR1 is MNHEY and CDR2 SVGAGI. The CDR3 loop spans 13 amino acids. CDR3 DNA sequence: TGTGCCAGCAGTTACCAGGAGACCTACGAGCAGTACTTC. Translated, it gives CASSYQETYEQYF.

This chain links TRBV7-9 with TRBJ2-1; possibly TRBD2 for D (7 bases). Looked up from germline, CDR1 is SEHNR and CDR2 is FQNEAQ (reference sequence). CDR3 length: 16 residues. Trimming took off 1 base at V and 8 bases at J, with 18 bases between the two ends. CDR3 nucleotides: TGTGCCAGCAGCTTAGTGGGAGGGGGTAATTTACATGAGCAGTTCTTC. This sequence encodes CASSLVGGGNLHEQFF.

V and J are TRBV7-6 and TRBJ1-1, with D perhaps TRBD1 (6 bases). The germline V and J ends were trimmed by 3 bases and 2 bases, with 10 bases remaining between them. Per the germline V gene, CDR1 is SGHVS and CDR2 is FNYEAQ. The CDR3 totals 14 residues. The CDR3 nucleotides read TGTGCCAGCAGCTTGAGGGGGACCAACACTGAAGCTTTCTTT. Residues: CASSLRGTNTEAFF.

V gene TRBV28 combines with J gene TRBJ2-7, with D unresolved. V gave up 5 bases and J gave up 5 bases, with 19 bases separating them. The CDR3 covers 15 residues. Germline CDR1 reads MDHEN; CDR2 reads SYDVKM. This CDR3 reads CASSTNGPILDEQYF. In DNA form, the CDR3 reads TGTGCCAGCAGTACTAATGGGCCCATCTTGGACGAGCAGTACTTC.

This chain connects TRBV20-1 to TRBJ2-4; tentatively, D is TRBD1 or TRBD2 (6 bases each). The germline V and J ends were trimmed by 7 bases and 8 bases, with 9 bases remaining between them. The CDR3 runs 10 residues. The germline CDR1 and CDR2 sequences are DFQATT and SNEGSKA (reference sequence). CDR3: CSVRGDIQYF. CDR3 bases: TGCAGTGTGAGGGGGGACATTCAGTACTTC.

V and J are TRBV4-2 and TRBJ2-7; the D gene is possibly TRBD2 (6 bases). Germline CDR1 and CDR2: LGHNA and YNFKEQ. This CDR3 spans 16 amino acids. Trimming took off 5 bases at V and 3 bases at J, with 20 bases between the two ends. CDR3 in DNA: TGTGCCAGCAGCGTTTCAGGACTACCTGAACTCTACGAGCAGTACTTC. As protein: CASSVSGLPELYEQYF.

This chain joins TRBV10-3 and TRBJ1-3, with no clear D. The ends were cut back, 4 bases at V and 0 bases at J, with 16 bases in the middle. CDR1 and CDR2 (germline): ENHRY, SYGVKD. This CDR3 contains 17 residues. CDR3 sequence (DNA): TGTGCCATCAGTGTCTTGCCCTCGACGGGCTCTGGAAACACCATATATTTT. It specifies CAISVLPSTGSGNTIYF.

This chain uses TRBV2 with TRBJ1-3; D is unresolved. CDR1 and CDR2 from the germline V gene are SNHLY and FYNNEI. The CDR3 is 14 amino acids. V was pared by 3 bases and J by 8 bases, with 14 bases between. The CDR3 DNA reads TGTGCCAGCAGTGACGAACGCCGGACGGACACCATATATTTT. This gives the protein CASSDERRTDTIYF. The entire variable domain, with the rest obtained from reference TRBV2 and TRBJ1-3, is as follows: EPEVTQTPSHQVTQMGQEVILRCVPISNHLYFYWYRQILGQKVEFLVSFYNNEISEKSEIFDDQFSVERPDGSNFTLKIRSTKLEDSAMYFCASSDERRTDTIYFGEGSWLTVV.

CDR3 nucleotides: TGTGCCAGTAAACAGGGTTTGACTGAAGCTTTCTTT. It yields the protein CASKQGLTEAFF. This chain uses TRBV6-5 with TRBJ1-1, with D tentatively TRBD1 (6 bases). This CDR3 contains 12 residues. Germline V lookup: CDR1 MNHEY, CDR2 SVGAGI. The V end lost 9 bases, the J end lost 5 bases, and 13 bases lay between the germline ends.

The chain employs TRBV5-1 and TRBJ2-5; 7 bases fit TRBD1. The CDR3 length is 13 residues. The germline V gene encodes CDR1 SGHRS and CDR2 YFSETQ. The V gene end was trimmed by 2 bases and the J gene end by 3 bases; junction bases not matched to a gene: 1. DNA of the CDR3: TGCGCCAGCAGCTTCGACAGGGAAGAGACCCAGTACTTC. Translation: CASSFDREETQYF.

The chain recombines TRBV3-1 (or the pseudogene TRBV3-2) with TRBJ1-3; 7 positions agree with TRBD1. Germline V gene sequence: CDR1 LGHDT, CDR2 YNNKEL (reference sequence). The J segment lost 4 bases and the V segment lost 4 bases, leaving 10 bases of the junction unmatched. The CDR3 is made up of 16 amino acids. The CDR3 reads CASSPTRGLTGNTIYF. The CDR3 nucleotides are TGTGCCAGCAGCCCGACCAGGGGGTTAACCGGAAACACCATATATTTT.

This chain links TRBV3-1 (or the pseudogene TRBV3-2) with TRBJ2-1, with a tentative D call TRBD2 (6 bases). Per the germline V gene, CDR1 is LGHDT and CDR2 is YNNKEL (reference sequence). V lost 8 bases, J lost 8 bases, and 19 bases lay in between. The CDR3 is 14 amino acids. The CDR3, as DNA: TGTGCCAGCGATCCGGGACTTGGGCGTGATGAGCAGTTCTTC. This gives the protein CASDPGLGRDEQFF.

The chain joins TRBV7-2 to TRBJ1-6; TRBD1 aligns across 7 bases. This CDR3 is built from 18 residues. Germline loops: CDR1 SGHTA, CDR2 FQGNSA. Unmatched junction bases numbered 12, after V lost 1 base and J lost 6 bases. Here the CDR3 reads CASSLGAGDSFFNSPLHF. CDR3 coding DNA: TGTGCCAGCAGCTTAGGTGCGGGGGACAGCTTTTTTAATTCACCCCTCCACTTT. The variable domain in full, completed from reference TRBV7-2 and TRBJ1-6, reads GAGVSQSPSNKVTEKGKDVELRCDPISGHTALYWYRQSLGQGLEFLIYFQGNSAPDKSGLPSDRFSAERTGGSVSTLTIQRTQQEDSAVYLCASSLGAGDSFFNSPLHFGNGTRLTVT.

The CDR3 nucleotides are TGTGCCAGCAGCCAACAGTCGGGCCCGAACACTGAAGCTTTCTTT. Its translation: CASSQQSGPNTEAFF. V usage is TRBV5-4 and J usage is TRBJ1-1, with D unresolved. The CDR3 has 15 residues. Germline-derived CDR1 and CDR2 are SGHNT and YYREEE (reference sequence). V gave up 4 bases and J gave up 1 base, with 14 bases separating them.

In its sample, this clone was seen once. CDR3 sequence reads: CATSGNSYNEQFF. CDR3 DNA sequence: TGTGCCACCAGCGGAAACAGCTACAATGAGCAGTTCTTC. This rearrangement joins TRBV15 to TRBJ2-1, with D hard to call. V was clipped by 5 bases and J by 3 bases, with 8 bases between them. Germline CDR1 is LNHNV and CDR2 is YYDKDF (reference sequence). CDR3 size: 13 residues.

The V call is TRBV30, the J call TRBJ2-2; possible D gene TRBD1, 6 bases. The V and J ends lost 5 bases and 6 bases respectively, with 19 bases between them. CDR3 length equals 15 residues. Germline V lookup: CDR1 GTSNPN, CDR2 SVGIG (reference sequence). The CDR3 protein is CAWGALGAAAGELFF. The CDR3 DNA follows: TGTGCCTGGGGGGCTTTGGGGGCGGCAGCCGGGGAGCTGTTTTTT.

The V and J genes are TRBV9 and TRBJ2-1, with D possibly being TRBD2 (6 bases). Germline assignment: CDR1 SGDLS and CDR2 YYNGEE. The CDR3 has 16 amino acids. Trimming took off 0 bases at V and 0 bases at J, with 10 bases between the two ends. Here the CDR3 reads CASSVGGTFSYNEQFF. Here the CDR3 DNA reads TGTGCCAGCAGCGTAGGGGGGACTTTCTCCTACAATGAGCAGTTCTTC.

The chain carries TRBV9 and TRBJ2-1; D is undetermined. This CDR3 spans 14 amino acids. The germline V and J ends were trimmed by 3 bases and 2 bases, with 9 bases remaining between them. Germline loops: CDR1 SGDLS, CDR2 YYNGEE. Here the CDR3 reads CASSGLPTYNEQFF. The CDR3 DNA sequence: TGTGCCAGCAGCGGGCTACCCACCTACAATGAGCAGTTCTTC.

The genes are TRBV20-1 and TRBJ1-1; D remains unclear. V was clipped by 6 bases and J by 1 base, with 3 bases between them. CDR3 size: 10 residues. In germline, CDR1 is DFQATT, CDR2 SNEGSKA (reference sequence). CDR3 sequence reads: CSAANTEAFF. The CDR3 DNA reads TGCAGTGCGGCGAACACTGAAGCTTTCTTT.